Below, 8 T cell receptor beta chains from the same sample are listed, as sequenced in a study of T cells in Graves' hyperthyroidism and ophthalmopathy. Amplification yielded TCR beta CDR3 regions, with RNA transcripts as the source. HTBI primers drove first-round RT-PCR of the TCR CDR3. In TCRdb, the multiplex PCR reads were re-called with MiXCR into one record per CDR3 protein. The data show about 300,000 distinct CDR3 sequences, 15% to 20% seen once. The sample taken for sequencing was blood. These receptors were obtained from a man aged 50 or older with Graves' ophthalmopathy.

This clonotype showed up many times. V gene TRBV2 combines with J gene TRBJ2-3, with TRBD2 matching 8 bases. The germline CDR1 and CDR2 sequences are SNHLY and FYNNEI. J lost 5 bases, V lost 2 bases, and 3 bases had no gene match. This CDR3 has 14 residues. The CDR3 DNA is TGTGCCAGCAGTGAACCGGGAGGGGGAGATACGCAGTATTTT. The encoded protein is CASSEPGGGDTQYF.

At least ten counts were recorded for this clonotype. The genes are TRBV28 and TRBJ2-1; 7 positions match TRBD2. Trimming cost V 4 bases and J 0 bases; bases outside gene matches: 6. CDR3 length: 16 residues. Germline V gene data show CDR1 as MDHEN and CDR2 as SYDVKM. The CDR3 DNA follows: TGTGCCAGCAGTTCTAGCGGTCCTAGCTCCTACAATGAGCAGTTCTTC. It translates to CASSSSGPSSYNEQFF. Complete variable domain (other parts from reference TRBV28 and TRBJ2-1): DVKVTQSSRYLVKRTGEKVFLECVQDMDHENMFWYRQDPGLGLRLIYFSYDVKMKEKGDIPEGYSVSREKKERFSLILESASTNQTSMYLCASSSSGPSSYNEQFFGPGTRLTVL.

The table lists this clonotype with a few counts. This rearrangement joins TRBV10-2 to TRBJ2-3; a possible D gene is TRBD1 (7 bases). The V end lost 5 bases, the J end lost 6 bases, and 18 bases lay between the germline ends. Germline CDR1 WSHSY, CDR2 SAAADI. The CDR3 has 15 amino acids. The CDR3: CASSQIAQGGDTQYF. The CDR3 DNA is TGCGCCAGCAGTCAAATCGCCCAGGGGGGCGATACGCAGTATTTT.

This clonotype was detected ten times or more. V and J are TRBV10-3 and TRBJ2-6, with D uncertain. Germline loops: CDR1 ENHRY, CDR2 SYGVKD. Trimming took off 3 bases at V and 0 bases at J, with 6 bases between the two ends. The CDR3 consists of 15 residues. CDR3 residues: CAISERSSGANVLTF. CDR3 in DNA: TGTGCCATCAGTGAACGGAGCTCTGGGGCCAACGTCCTGACTTTC.

In this sample, this clonotype turned up once. The chain recombines TRBV29-1 with TRBJ2-1; D is perhaps TRBD2 (5 bases). This CDR3 has 12 residues. The ends were cut back, 7 bases at V and 10 bases at J, with 17 bases in the middle. Germline V gene sequence: CDR1 SQVTM, CDR2 ANQGSEA. The CDR3: CSGARTGEEQFF. The CDR3 coding sequence is TGCAGCGGCGCGAGAACTGGGGAGGAGCAGTTCTTC.

This chain uses TRBV7-9 with TRBJ2-1; perhaps TRBD2 as D (6 bases). V was clipped by 3 bases and J by 4 bases, with 10 bases between them. Germline V gene sequence: CDR1 SEHNR, CDR2 FQNEAQ (reference sequence). The CDR3 runs to 14 residues. The CDR3 nucleotides are TGTGCCAGCAGCTTCGGGAGTACTTACAATGAGCAGTTCTTC. This translates into CASSFGSTYNEQFF.

This clonotype has only a few counts. CDR3 in DNA: TGCGCCAGCAGCTTGGGGGTAGCGGGAGCACCCGGGGAGCTGTTTTTT. It translates to CASSLGVAGAPGELFF. J is TRBJ2-2 and V is TRBV5-1; 9 bases align to TRBD2. The CDR3 totals 16 residues. After removal of 0 bases from V and 6 bases from J, the junction contained 6 bases not matched to a gene. Germline V gene sequence: CDR1 SGHRS, CDR2 YFSETQ.

This sequence joins TRBV18 and TRBJ1-6, with a possible D match to TRBD1 (5 bases). Germline CDR1 and CDR2: KGHSH and LQKENI. V gave up 6 bases and J gave up 6 bases, with 9 bases separating them. The CDR3 has 13 residues. In DNA form, the CDR3 reads TGTGCCAGCTCGGGGGACCCTAATTCACCCCTCCACTTT. As protein: CASSGDPNSPLHF. The complete variable domain, with remaining parts taken from reference TRBV18 and TRBJ1-6, reads NAGVMQNPRHLVRRRGQEARLRCSPMKGHSHVYWYRQLPEEGLKFMVYLQKENIIDESGMPKERFSAEFPKEGPSILRIQQVVRGDSAAYFCASSGDPNSPLHFGNGTRLTVT.